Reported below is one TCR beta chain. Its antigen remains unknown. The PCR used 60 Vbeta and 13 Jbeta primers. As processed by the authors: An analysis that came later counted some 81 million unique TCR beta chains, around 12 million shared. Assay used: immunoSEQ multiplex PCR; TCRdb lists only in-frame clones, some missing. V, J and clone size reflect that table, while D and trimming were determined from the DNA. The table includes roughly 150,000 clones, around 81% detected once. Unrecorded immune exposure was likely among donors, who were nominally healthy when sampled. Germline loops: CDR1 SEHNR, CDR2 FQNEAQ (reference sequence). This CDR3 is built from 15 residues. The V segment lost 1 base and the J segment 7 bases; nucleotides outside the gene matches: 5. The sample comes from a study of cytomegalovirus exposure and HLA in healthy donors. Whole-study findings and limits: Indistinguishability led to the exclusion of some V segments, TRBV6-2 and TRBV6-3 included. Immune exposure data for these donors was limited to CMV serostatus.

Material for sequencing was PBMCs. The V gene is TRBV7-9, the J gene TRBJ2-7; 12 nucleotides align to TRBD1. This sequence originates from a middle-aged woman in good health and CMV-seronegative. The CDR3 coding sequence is TGTGCCAGCAGCTTAGTTGGGACAGGGGGCGGTGAGCAGTACTTC. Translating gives CASSLVGTGGGEQYF.